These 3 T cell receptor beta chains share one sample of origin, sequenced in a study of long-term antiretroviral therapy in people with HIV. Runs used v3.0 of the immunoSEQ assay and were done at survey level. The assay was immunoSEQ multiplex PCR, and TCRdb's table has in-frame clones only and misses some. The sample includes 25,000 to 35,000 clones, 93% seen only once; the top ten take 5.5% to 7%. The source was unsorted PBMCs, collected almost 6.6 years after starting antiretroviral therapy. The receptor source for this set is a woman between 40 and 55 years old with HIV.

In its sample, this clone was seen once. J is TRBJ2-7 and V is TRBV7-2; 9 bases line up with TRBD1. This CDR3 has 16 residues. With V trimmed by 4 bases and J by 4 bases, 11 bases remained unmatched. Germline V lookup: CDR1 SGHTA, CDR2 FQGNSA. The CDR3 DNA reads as TGTGCCAGCAGCTCGTCCGGGACAGGGTTTTCATACGAGCAGTACTTC. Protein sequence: CASSSSGTGFSYEQYF.

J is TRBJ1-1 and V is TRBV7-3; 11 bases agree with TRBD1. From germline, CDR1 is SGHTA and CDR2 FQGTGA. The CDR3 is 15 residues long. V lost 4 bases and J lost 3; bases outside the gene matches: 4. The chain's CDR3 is CASSSGTGGYTEAFF. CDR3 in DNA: TGTGCCAGCAGCTCCGGGACAGGGGGATACACTGAAGCTTTCTTT. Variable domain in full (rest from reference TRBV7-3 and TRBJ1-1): GAGVSQTPSNKVTEKGKYVELRCDPISGHTALYWYRQSLGQGPEFLIYFQGTGAADDSGLPNDRFFAVRPEGSVSTLKIQRTERGDSAVYLCASSSGTGGYTEAFFGQGTRLTVV.

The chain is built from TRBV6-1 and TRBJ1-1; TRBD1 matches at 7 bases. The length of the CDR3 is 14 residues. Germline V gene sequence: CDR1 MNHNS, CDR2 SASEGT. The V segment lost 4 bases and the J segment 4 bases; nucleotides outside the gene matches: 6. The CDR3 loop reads CASSAGGRATEAFF. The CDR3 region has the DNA TGTGCCAGCAGTGCAGGGGGGCGGGCCACTGAAGCTTTCTTT.